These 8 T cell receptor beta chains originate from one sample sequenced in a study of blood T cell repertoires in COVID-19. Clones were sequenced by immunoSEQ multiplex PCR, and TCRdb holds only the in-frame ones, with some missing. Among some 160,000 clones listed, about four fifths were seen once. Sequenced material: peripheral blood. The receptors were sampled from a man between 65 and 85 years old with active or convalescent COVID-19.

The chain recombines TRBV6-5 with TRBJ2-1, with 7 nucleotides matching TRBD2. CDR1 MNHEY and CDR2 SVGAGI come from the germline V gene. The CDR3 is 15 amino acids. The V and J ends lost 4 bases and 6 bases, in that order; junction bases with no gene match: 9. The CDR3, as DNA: TGTGCCAGCAGTTTTGGGAGGGCCAGGGCCAATGAGCAGTTCTTC. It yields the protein CASSFGRARANEQFF.

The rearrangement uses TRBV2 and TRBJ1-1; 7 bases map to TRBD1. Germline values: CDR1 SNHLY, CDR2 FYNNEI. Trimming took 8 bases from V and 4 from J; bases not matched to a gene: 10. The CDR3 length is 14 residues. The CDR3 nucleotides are TGTGCCAGCCAACCGACAGGGTTAGGCACTGAAGCTTTCTTT. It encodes CASQPTGLGTEAFF. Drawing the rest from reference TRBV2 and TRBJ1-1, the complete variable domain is EPEVTQTPSHQVTQMGQEVILRCVPISNHLYFYWYRQILGQKVEFLVSFYNNEISEKSEIFDDQFSVERPDGSNFTLKIRSTKLEDSAMYFCASQPTGLGTEAFFGQGTRLTVV.

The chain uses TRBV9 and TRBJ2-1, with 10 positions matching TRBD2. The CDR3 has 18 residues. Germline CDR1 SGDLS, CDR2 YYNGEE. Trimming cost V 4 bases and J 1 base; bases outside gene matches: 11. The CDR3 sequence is CASSHFKSGGASYNEQFF. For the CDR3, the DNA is TGTGCCAGCAGCCACTTTAAGAGCGGGGGGGCGTCCTACAATGAGCAGTTCTTC.

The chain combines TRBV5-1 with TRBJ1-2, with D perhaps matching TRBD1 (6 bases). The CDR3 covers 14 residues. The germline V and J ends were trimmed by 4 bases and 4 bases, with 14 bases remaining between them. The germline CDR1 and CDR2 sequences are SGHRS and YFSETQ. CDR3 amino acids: CASSPQGFGYGYTF. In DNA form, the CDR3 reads TGCGCCAGCAGCCCACAGGGATTCGGCTATGGCTACACCTTC.

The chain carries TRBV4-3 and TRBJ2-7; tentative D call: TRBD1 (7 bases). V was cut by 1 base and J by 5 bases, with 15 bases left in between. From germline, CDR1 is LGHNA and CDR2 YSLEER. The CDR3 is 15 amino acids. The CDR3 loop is CASSQGQGGGHEQYF. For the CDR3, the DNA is TGCGCCAGCAGCCAAGGTCAAGGAGGGGGCCACGAGCAGTACTTC.

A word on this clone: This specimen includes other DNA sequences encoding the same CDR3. The CDR3 spells CASSLAGGDYGYTF. The CDR3 DNA reads as TGCGCCAGCAGCTTGGCCGGAGGGGATTATGGCTACACCTTC. This sequence joins TRBV5-1 and TRBJ1-2, with TRBD1 as a possible D gene (5 bases). CDR1 is SGHRS and CDR2 is YFSETQ in the germline V gene. V was clipped by 0 bases and J by 5 bases, with 11 bases between them. CDR3 length: 14 amino acids.

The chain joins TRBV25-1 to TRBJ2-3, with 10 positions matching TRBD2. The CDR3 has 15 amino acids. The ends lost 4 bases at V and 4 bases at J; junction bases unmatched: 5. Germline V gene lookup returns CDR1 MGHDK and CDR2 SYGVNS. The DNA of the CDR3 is TGTGCCAGCAGTGCCTTTAGCGGGAGGCCAGATACGCAGTATTTT. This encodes CASSAFSGRPDTQYF.

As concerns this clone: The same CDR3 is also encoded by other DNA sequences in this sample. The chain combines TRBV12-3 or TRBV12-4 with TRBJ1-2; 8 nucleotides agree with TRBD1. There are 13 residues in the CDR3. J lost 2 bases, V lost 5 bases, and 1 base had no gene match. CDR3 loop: CASSQGANYGYTF. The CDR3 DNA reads TGTGCCAGCAGTCAGGGGGCGAACTATGGCTACACCTTC.